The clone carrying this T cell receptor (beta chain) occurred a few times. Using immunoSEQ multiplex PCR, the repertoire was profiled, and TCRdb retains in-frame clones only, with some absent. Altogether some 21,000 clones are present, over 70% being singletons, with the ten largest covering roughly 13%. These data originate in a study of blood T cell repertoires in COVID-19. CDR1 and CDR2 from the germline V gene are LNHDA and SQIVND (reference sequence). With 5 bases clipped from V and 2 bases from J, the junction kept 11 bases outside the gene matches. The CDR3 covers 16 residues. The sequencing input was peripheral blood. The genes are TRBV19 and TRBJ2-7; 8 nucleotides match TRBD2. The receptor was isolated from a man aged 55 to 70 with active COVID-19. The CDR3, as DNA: TGTGCCAGTAGTCCCTTCGGGGGGCGGGAGGCCTACGAGCAGTACTTC. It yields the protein CASSPFGGREAYEQYF.